The rows below give T cell receptor beta chains drawn from one sample of a study of cytomegalovirus exposure and HLA in healthy donors. Profiled with immunoSEQ multiplex PCR; TCRdb holds only in-frame clones, not every one. This sample's table reports more than 100,000 clones. Sequencing was performed on PBMCs. The receptor source for this set is a man aged 40-49 years in good health and CMV-seronegative. CDR3s include the opening cysteine and the closing phenylalanine or tryptophan. D genes are given only for firm matches.

V	J	D	DNA	CDR3
TRBV7-9	TRBJ2-7	NA	TGTGCCAGCAGCTTTGATGGCAGTCCCACCTACGAGCAGTACTTC	CASSFDGSPTYEQYF
TRBV27	TRBJ2-1	NA	TGTGCCAGCAGTCCATATTTCGGGGGGCTCTTCGATGAGCAGTTCTTC	CASSPYFGGLFDEQFF
TRBV5-1	TRBJ2-7	NA	TGCGCCAGCAGCCAGACGGTCTCAGGGGCCTACGAGCAGTACTTC	CASSQTVSGAYEQYF
TRBV6-5	TRBJ2-7	TRBD1	TGTGCCACCGCTCGGACAGGGTCCTACGAGCAGTACTTC	CATARTGSYEQYF
TRBV9	TRBJ2-5	TRBD1	TGTGCCAGCAGCCCGCTGACAGGGTCGGGTCAAGAGACCCAGTACTTC	CASSPLTGSGQETQYF
TRBV4-1	TRBJ2-7	TRBD2	TGCGCCAGCAGCGACGCTAGCGGGGGGGTTTCAAATGGCGAGCAGTACTTC	CASSDASGGVSNGEQYF
TRBV4-1	TRBJ1-1	NA	TGCGCCAGCAGCCAAGGGGAAACTGCGACAGTGAACACTGAAGCTTTCTTT	CASSQGETATVNTEAFF
TRBV2	TRBJ1-2	NA	TGTGCCAGCAGGCCGACAGTCTATGGCTACACCTTC	CASRPTVYGYTF
TRBV7-9	TRBJ1-2	NA	TGTGCCAGCAGCTTGGAAGCTCCTAGCCTCGGCGGCTTC	CASSLEAPSLGGF
TRBV15	TRBJ2-1	NA	TGTGCCACCAGCAGATCCGGGACTGCCGGATTGGGAGAGCAGTTCTTC	CATSRSGTAGLGEQFF
TRBV10-1	TRBJ1-2	NA	TGCGCCAGCAGTGAGAAGGGGGATGAGGGTGGCTACACCTTC	CASSEKGDEGGYTF
TRBV6-6	TRBJ2-2	NA	TGTGCCAGCAGTTACGCCTTAACAGATTACACCGGGGAGCTGTTTTTT	CASSYALTDYTGELFF
TRBV29-1	TRBJ1-5	TRBD1	TGCAGCGTTGGACAGGGGGCGAATCAGCCCCAGCATTTT	CSVGQGANQPQHF
TRBV14	TRBJ1-1	NA	TGTGCCAGCAGCCAAGACCTGGGGCCGCTTATGAACACTGAAGCTTTCTTT	CASSQDLGPLMNTEAFF
TRBV5-1	TRBJ1-1	TRBD1	TGCGCCAGCAGCTCGACCTCACAGGGGGCTGTGAGGACTGAAGCTTTCTTT	CASSSTSQGAVRTEAFF
TRBV29-1	TRBJ1-4	NA	TGCAGCGCCCGAGGGGGGGGAGGAACTAATGAAAAACTGTTTTTT	CSARGGGGTNEKLFF
TRBV11-3	TRBJ2-3	TRBD1	TGTGCCAGCAGCTTAGGTGGGACAGGGGGCTCCGATACGCAGTATTTT	CASSLGGTGGSDTQYF
TRBV6-5	TRBJ1-1	TRBD1	TGTGCCAGCAGCCCCCTGGACAGGGTCGGTGAAGCTTTCTTT	CASSPLDRVGEAFF
TRBV6-1	TRBJ2-1	TRBD1	TGTGCCAGCAGCCCGACAGGGGACAATGAGCAGTTCTTC	CASSPTGDNEQFF
TRBV6-6	TRBJ2-5	NA	TGTGCCAGCAAAAGGGGGGGGGCAGGGGAGACCCAGTACTTC	CASKRGGAGETQYF
TRBV19	TRBJ1-1	TRBD1	TGTGCCAGTATGCGGACAGGGGGCACTGAAGCTTTCTTT	CASMRTGGTEAFF
TRBV7-2	TRBJ2-7	NA	TGTGCCAGCAGCTTGTTTTTGGGGGGGCAAAACGAGCAGTACTTC	CASSLFLGGQNEQYF
TRBV28	TRBJ2-7	TRBD2	TGTGCCAGCAGGCTTACAGGGACTAGCGGCTCCTACGAGCAGTACTTC	CASRLTGTSGSYEQYF
TRBV5-1	TRBJ2-3	NA	TGCGCCAGCAGCTTGGTTGGCAGGGGAATCACAGATACGCAGTATTTT	CASSLVGRGITDTQYF
TRBV4-2	TRBJ2-3	NA	TGTGCCAGCAGCCGAGCAGTGGAGAGCACAGATACGCAGTATTTT	CASSRAVESTDTQYF
TRBV25-1	TRBJ2-5	TRBD2	TGTGCCAGCAGTGAATTCACTAGCGGGGCAGAGACCCAGTACTTC	CASSEFTSGAETQYF
TRBV5-4	TRBJ2-3	NA	TGTGCCAGCAGCTTGTTCTCTAGCGGCACAGATACGCAGTATTTT	CASSLFSSGTDTQYF
TRBV12-1	TRBJ2-1	NA	TGTGCCAGCAGCATATACAATGAGCAGTTCTTC	CASSIYNEQFF
TRBV28	TRBJ2-7	NA	TGTGCCAGCAGTTTACAGAGGGGAGGCTACGAGCAGTACTTC	CASSLQRGGYEQYF
TRBV4-3	TRBJ2-3	TRBD1	TGCGCCAGCAGCCAGGAGACAGGGAAGGAAACGCAGTATTTT	CASSQETGKETQYF
TRBV6-5	TRBJ2-2	NA	TGTGCCAGCACCCGGGACTTAAACACCGGGGAGCTGTTTTTT	CASTRDLNTGELFF
TRBV4-3	TRBJ1-1	TRBD1	TGCGCCAGCAGCCAAGATGGAGTCGGGACAGGGAGACCTTTCTTT	CASSQDGVGTGRPFF
TRBV28	TRBJ1-1	NA	TGTGCCAGCAGTTTAAGTGGACAGCAAGAAGCTTTCTTT	CASSLSGQQEAFF
TRBV27	TRBJ2-3	NA	TGTGCCAGCAGTCCCCACATCAGTACAGATACGCAGTATTTT	CASSPHISTDTQYF
TRBV5-1	TRBJ1-4	NA	TGCGCCAGCAGCTTGTCAGGGGTTAATGAAAAACTGTTTTTT	CASSLSGVNEKLFF
TRBV9	TRBJ2-1	TRBD2	TGTGCCAGCAGCCCGCTCTGGAGCGGGACTTACAATGAGCAGTTCTTC	CASSPLWSGTYNEQFF